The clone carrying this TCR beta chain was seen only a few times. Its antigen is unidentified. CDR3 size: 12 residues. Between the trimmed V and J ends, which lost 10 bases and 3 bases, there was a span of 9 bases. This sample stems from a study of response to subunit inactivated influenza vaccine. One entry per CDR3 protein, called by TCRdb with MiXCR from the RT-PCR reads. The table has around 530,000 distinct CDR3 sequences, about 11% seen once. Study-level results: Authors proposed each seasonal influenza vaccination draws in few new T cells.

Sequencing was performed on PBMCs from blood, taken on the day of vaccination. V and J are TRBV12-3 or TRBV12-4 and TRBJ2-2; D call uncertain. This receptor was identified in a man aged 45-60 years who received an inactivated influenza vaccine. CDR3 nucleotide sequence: TGTGCCACCCGAACGTACACCGGGGAGCTGTTTTTT. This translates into CATRTYTGELFF.